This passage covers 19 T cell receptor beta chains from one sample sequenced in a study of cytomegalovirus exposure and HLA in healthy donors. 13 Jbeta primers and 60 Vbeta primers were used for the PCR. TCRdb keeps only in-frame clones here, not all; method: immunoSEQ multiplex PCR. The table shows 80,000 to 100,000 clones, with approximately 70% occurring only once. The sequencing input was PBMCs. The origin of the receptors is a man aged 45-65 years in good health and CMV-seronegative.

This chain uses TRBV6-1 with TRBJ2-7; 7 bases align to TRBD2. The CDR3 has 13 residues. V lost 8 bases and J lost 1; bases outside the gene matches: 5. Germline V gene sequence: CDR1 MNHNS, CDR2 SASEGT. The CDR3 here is CASDRGGSYEQYF. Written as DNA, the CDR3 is TGTGCCAGCGACCGGGGAGGGTCCTACGAGCAGTACTTC.

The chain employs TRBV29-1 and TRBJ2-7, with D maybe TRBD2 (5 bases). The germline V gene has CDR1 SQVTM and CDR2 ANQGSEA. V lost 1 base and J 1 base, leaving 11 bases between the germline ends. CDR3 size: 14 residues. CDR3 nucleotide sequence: TGCAGCGTTGAAGTTAGGAGCGGTTCCTACGAGCAGTACTTC. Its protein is CSVEVRSGSYEQYF.

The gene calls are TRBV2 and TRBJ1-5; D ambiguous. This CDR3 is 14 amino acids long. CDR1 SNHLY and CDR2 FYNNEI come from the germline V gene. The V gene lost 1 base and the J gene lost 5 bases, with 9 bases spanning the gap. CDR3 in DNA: TGTGCCAGCAGTGAAGGCTCGGTTGATCAGCCCCAGCATTTT. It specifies CASSEGSVDQPQHF.

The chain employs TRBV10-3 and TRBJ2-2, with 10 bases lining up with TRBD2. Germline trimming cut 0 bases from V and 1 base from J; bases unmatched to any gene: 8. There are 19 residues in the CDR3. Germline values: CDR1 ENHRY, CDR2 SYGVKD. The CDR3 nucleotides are TGTGCCATCAGTGAGTCGTTAGCGGGGGGCCGCCTGAACACCGGGGAGCTGTTTTTT. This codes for CAISESLAGGRLNTGELFF.

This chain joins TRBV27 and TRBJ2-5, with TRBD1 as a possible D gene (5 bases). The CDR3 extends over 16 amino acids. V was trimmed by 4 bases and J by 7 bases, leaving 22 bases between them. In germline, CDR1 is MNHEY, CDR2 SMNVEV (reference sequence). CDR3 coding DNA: TGTGCCAGCAGTTCCCCAGGCACGTATGGTCAGGGGACCCAGTACTTC. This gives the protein CASSSPGTYGQGTQYF.

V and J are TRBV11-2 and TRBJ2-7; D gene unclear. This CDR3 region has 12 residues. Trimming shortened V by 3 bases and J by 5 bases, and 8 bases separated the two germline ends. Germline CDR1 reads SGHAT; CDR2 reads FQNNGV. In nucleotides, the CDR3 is TGTGCCAGCAGCTTCTCGTTCCACGAGCAGTACTTC. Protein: CASSFSFHEQYF.

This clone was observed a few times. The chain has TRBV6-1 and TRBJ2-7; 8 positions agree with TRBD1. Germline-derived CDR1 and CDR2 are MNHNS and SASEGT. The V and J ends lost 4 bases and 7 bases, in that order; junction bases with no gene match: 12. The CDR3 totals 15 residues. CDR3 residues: CASSGFDQGAGEQYF. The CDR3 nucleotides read TGTGCCAGCAGTGGTTTTGACCAGGGGGCGGGTGAGCAGTACTTC.

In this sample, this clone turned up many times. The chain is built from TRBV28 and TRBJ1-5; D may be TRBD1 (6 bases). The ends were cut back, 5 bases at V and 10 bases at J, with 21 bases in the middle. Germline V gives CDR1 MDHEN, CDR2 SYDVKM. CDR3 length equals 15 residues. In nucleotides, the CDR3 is TGTGCCAGCAGTCCACGTTCGGGGGGCGCCGCCCCCCAGCATTTT. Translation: CASSPRSGGAAPQHF.

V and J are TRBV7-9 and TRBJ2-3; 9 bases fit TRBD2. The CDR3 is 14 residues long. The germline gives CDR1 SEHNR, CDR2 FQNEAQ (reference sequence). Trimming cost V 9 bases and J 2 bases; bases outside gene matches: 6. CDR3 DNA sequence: TGTGCCAGGGGAGCGGGGGGATCCACAGATACGCAGTATTTT. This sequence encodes CARGAGGSTDTQYF.

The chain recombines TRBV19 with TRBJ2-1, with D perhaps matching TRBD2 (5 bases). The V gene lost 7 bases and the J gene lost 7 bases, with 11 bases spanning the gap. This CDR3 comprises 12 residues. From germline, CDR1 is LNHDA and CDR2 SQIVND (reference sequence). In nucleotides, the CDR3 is TGTGCCAGTACGGGAACGGGGAATGAGCAGTTCTTC. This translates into CASTGTGNEQFF.

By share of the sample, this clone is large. In DNA form, the CDR3 reads TGTGCCAGCAGTAATTCGGACAGGGACACCGGGGAGCTGTTTTTT. Amino acids: CASSNSDRDTGELFF. V is TRBV25-1 and J is TRBJ2-2, with 8 bases identical to TRBD1. The germline gives CDR1 MGHDK, CDR2 SYGVNS. The CDR3 loop spans 15 amino acids. J lost 3 bases, V lost 5 bases, and 5 bases had no gene match.

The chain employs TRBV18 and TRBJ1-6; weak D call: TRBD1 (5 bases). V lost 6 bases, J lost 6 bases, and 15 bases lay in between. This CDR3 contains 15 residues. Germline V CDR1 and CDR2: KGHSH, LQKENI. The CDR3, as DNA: TGTGCCAGCTCTCGCGACAGTCAGGGTAATTCACCCCTCCACTTT. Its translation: CASSRDSQGNSPLHF.

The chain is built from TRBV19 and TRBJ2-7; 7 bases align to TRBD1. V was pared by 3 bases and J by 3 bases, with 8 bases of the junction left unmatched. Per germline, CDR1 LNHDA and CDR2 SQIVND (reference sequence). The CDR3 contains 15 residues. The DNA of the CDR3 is TGTGCCAGTAGTATGGGGACAGCTATTGGCTACGAGCAGTACTTC. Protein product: CASSMGTAIGYEQYF.

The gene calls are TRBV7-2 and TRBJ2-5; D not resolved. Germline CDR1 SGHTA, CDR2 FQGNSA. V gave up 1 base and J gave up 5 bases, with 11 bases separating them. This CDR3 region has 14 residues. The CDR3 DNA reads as TGTGCCAGCAGCTTAGGGTCTATTGCGGAGACCCAGTACTTC. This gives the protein CASSLGSIAETQYF. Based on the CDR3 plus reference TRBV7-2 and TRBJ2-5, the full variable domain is GAGVSQSPSNKVTEKGKDVELRCDPISGHTALYWYRQSLGQGLEFLIYFQGNSAPDKSGLPSDRFSAERTGGSVSTLTIQRTQQEDSAVYLCASSLGSIAETQYFGPGTRLLVL.

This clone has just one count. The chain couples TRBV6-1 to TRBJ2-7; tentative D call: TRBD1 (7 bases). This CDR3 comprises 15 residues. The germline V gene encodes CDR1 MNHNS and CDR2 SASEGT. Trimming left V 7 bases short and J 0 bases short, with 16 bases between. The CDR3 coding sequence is TGTGCCAGCACCCAATGGGGGGACAGCTCCTACGAGCAGTACTTC. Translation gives CASTQWGDSSYEQYF.

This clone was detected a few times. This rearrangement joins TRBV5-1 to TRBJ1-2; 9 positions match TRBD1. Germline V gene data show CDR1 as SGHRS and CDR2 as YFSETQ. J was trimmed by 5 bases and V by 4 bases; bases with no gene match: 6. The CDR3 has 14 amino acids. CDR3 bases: TGCGCCAGCAGCACGACCGGGACAGGGTATGGCTACACCTTC. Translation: CASSTTGTGYGYTF.

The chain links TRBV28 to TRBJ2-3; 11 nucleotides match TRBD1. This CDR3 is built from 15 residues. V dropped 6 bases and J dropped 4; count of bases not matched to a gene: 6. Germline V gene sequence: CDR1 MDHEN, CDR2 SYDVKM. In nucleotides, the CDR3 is TGTGCCAGCAGCCCTAGGACAGGGGGCGCAGATACGCAGTATTTT. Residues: CASSPRTGGADTQYF.

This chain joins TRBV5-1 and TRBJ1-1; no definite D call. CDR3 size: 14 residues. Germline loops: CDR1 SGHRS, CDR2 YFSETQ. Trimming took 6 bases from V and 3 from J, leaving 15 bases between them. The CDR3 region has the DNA TGCGCCAGCAACCCGGGATTTGGGTACACTGAAGCTTTCTTT. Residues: CASNPGFGYTEAFF.

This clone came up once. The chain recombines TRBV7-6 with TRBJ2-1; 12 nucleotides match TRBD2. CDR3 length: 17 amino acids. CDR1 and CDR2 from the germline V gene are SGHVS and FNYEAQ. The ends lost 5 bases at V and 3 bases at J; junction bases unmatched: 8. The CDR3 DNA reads TGTGCCAGCAGCAAACGGACTAGCGGGAATTACTACAATGAGCAGTTCTTC. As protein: CASSKRTSGNYYNEQFF.